This record looks at one T cell receptor (beta chain) sequence and its context. Antigen unknown. Method: immunoSEQ multiplex PCR; TCRdb's copy keeps in-frame clones and lacks some. Here the sample spans 62,000 or so clones, 70% to 90% being singletons. Germline V gene sequence: CDR1 MNHNY, CDR2 SVGAGI (reference sequence). There are 10 residues in the CDR3. The germline V and J ends were trimmed by 7 bases and 5 bases, with 5 bases remaining between them. The sample originates from a study of OX40 agonist ivuxolimab in advanced cancers. Study-level information: Partial responses were achieved by three patients, one with hepatocellular carcinoma and two with cutaneous melanoma.

Study-wide findings and caveats: The antigen specificity of the peripheral T cells (those that were expanded) was not determined. Partly responding patients at 0.1-3.0 mg/kg showed some of the smallest clonal expansion. In CD8+ T cells, expanded clones were on average more numerous than in CD4+.

Source: CD4+ or CD8+ T cells sorted from blood, taken in a trial of the OX40 agonist ivuxolimab. The TCR comes from an adult with an advanced solid tumor such as melanoma, head and neck, liver or kidney cancer. The chain couples TRBV6-6 to TRBJ2-5; weak D call: TRBD2 (5 bases). The CDR3 protein is CASTGETQYF. The CDR3 region has the DNA TGTGCCAGCACGGGGGAGACCCAGTACTTC.